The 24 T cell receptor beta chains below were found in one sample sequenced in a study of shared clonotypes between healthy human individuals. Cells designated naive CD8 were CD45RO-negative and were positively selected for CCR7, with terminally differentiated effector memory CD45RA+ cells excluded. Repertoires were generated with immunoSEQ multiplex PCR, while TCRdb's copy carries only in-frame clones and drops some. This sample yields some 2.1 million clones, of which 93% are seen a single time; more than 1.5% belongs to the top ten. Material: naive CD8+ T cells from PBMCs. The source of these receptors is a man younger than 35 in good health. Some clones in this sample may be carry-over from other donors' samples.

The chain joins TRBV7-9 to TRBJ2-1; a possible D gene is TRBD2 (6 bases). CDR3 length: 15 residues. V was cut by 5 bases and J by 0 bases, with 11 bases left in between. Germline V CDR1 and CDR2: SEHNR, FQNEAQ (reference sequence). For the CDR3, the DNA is TGTGCCAGCAGCCGAGGCGGGGACTCCTACAATGAGCAGTTCTTC. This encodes CASSRGGDSYNEQFF.

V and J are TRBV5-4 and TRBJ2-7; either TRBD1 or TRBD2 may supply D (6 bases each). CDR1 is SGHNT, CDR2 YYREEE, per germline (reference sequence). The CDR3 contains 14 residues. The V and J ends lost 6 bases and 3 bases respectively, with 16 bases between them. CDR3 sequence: CASTKEGESYEQYF. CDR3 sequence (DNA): TGTGCCAGCACAAAGGAGGGGGAAAGCTACGAGCAGTACTTC. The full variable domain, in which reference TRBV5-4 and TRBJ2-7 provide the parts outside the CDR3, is ETGVTQSPTHLIKTRGQQVTLRCSSQSGHNTVSWYQQALGQGPQFIFQYYREEENGRGNFPPRFSGLQFPNYSSELNVNALELDDSALYLCASTKEGESYEQYFGPGTRLTVT.

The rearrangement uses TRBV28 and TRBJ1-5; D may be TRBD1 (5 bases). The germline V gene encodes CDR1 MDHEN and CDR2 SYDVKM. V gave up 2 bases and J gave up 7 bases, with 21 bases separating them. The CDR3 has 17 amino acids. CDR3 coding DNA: TGTGCCAGCAGTTTACTCTACGGGACGGAAGACCCCCAGCCCCAGCATTTT. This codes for CASSLLYGTEDPQPQHF.

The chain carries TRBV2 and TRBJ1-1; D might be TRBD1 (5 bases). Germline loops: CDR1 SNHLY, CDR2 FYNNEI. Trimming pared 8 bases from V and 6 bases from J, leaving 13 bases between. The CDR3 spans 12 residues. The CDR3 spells CASLKRQPEAFF. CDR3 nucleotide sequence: TGTGCCAGCCTAAAAAGACAGCCTGAAGCTTTCTTT.

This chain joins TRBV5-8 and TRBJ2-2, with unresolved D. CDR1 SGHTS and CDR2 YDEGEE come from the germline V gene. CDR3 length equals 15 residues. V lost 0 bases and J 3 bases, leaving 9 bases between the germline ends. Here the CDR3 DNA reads TGTGCCAGCAGCTTGGGGAATGCGGACACCGGGGAGCTGTTTTTT. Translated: CASSLGNADTGELFF.

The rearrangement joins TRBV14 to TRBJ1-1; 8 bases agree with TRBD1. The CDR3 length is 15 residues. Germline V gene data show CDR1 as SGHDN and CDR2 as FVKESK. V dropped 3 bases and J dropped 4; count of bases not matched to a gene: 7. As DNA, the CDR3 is TGTGCCAGCAGCCAGTCAGGGGGCATGGGCACTGAAGCTTTCTTT. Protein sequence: CASSQSGGMGTEAFF.

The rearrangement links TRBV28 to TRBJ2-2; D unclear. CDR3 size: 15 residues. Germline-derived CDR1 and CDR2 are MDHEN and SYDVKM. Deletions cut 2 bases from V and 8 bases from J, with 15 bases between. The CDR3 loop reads CASSLVRSSTGELFF. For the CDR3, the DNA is TGTGCCAGCAGTTTAGTTCGGAGCAGTACGGGGGAGCTGTTTTTT.

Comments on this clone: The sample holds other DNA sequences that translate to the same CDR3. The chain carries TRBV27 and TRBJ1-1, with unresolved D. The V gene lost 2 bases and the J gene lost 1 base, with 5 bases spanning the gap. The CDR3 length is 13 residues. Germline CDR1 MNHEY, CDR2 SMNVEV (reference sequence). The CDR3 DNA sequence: TGTGCCAGCAGTTTAGCGCGGAACACTGAAGCTTTCTTT. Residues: CASSLARNTEAFF.

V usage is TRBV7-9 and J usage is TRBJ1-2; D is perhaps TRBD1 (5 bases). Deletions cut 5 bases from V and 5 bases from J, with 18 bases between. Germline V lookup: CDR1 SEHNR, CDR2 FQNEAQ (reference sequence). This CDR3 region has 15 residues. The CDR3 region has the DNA TGTGCCAGCAGCCCCCCCCTCAGCCGGGGGTATGGCTACACCTTC. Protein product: CASSPPLSRGYGYTF. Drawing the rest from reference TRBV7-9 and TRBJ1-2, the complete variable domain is DTGVSQNPRHKITKRGQNVTFRCDPISEHNRLYWYRQTLGQGPEFLTYFQNEAQLEKSRLLSDRFSAERPKGSFSTLEIQRTEQGDSAMYLCASSPPLSRGYGYTFGSGTRLTVV.

The chain's CDR3 is CASSPDPVNEQYF. The CDR3 region has the DNA TGTGCCAGCAGCCCGGACCCAGTCAACGAGCAGTACTTC. The chain employs TRBV11-2 and TRBJ2-7; no clear D. The CDR3 length is 13 residues. Trimming took off 5 bases at V and 5 bases at J, with 13 bases between the two ends. Germline V gives CDR1 SGHAT, CDR2 FQNNGV.

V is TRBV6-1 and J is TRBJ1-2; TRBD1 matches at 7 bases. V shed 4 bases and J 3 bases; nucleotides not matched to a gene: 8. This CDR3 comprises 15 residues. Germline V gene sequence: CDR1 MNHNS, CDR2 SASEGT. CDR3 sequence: CASSARQGYHYGYTF. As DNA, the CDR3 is TGTGCCAGCAGTGCTCGACAGGGTTATCACTATGGCTACACCTTC.

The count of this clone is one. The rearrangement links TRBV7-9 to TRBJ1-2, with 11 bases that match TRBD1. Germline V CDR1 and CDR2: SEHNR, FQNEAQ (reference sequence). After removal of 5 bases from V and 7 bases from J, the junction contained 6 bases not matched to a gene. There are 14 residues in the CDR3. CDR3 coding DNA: TGTGCCAGCAGCACCGGACAGGGGGCGCTTGGCTACACCTTC. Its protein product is CASSTGQGALGYTF.

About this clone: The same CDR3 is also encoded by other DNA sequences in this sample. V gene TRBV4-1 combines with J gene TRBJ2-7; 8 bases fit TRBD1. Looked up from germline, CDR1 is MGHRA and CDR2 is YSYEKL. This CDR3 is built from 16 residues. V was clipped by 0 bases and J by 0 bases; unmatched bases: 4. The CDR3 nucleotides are TGCGCCAGCAGCCAAGAAAGTGACAGGGGCTCCTACGAGCAGTACTTC. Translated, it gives CASSQESDRGSYEQYF.

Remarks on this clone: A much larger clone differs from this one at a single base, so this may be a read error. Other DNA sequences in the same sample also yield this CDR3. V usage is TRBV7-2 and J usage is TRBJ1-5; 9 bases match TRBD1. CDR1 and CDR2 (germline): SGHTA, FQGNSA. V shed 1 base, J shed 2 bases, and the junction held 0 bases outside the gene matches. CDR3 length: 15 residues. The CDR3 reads CASSLGTGGNQPQHF. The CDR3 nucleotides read TGTGCCAGCAGCTTAGGGACAGGGGGCAATCAGCCCCAGCATTTT. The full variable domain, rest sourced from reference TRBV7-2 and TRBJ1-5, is GAGVSQSPSNKVTEKGKDVELRCDPISGHTALYWYRQSLGQGLEFLIYFQGNSAPDKSGLPSDRFSAERTGGSVSTLTIQRTQQEDSAVYLCASSLGTGGNQPQHFGDGTRLSIL.

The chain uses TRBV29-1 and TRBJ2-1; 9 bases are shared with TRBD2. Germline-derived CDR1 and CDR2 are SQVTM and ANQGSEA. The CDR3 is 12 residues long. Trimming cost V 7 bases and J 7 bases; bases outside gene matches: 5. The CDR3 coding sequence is TGCAGCGGTAGCGGGAGTTTGAATGAGCAGTTCTTC. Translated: CSGSGSLNEQFF.

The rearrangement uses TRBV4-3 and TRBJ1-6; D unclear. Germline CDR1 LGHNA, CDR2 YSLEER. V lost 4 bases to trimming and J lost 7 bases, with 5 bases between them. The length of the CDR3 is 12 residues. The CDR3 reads CASSLANSPLHF. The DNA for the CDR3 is TGCGCCAGCAGCCTCGCCAATTCACCCCTCCACTTT.

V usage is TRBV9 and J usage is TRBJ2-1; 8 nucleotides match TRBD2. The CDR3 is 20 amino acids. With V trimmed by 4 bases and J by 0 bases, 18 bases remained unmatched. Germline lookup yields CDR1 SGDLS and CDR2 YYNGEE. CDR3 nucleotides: TGTGCCAGCAGCCCCTCCGGGACTAGGGGGTCTGGGAGCTCCTACAATGAGCAGTTCTTC. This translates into CASSPSGTRGSGSSYNEQFF.

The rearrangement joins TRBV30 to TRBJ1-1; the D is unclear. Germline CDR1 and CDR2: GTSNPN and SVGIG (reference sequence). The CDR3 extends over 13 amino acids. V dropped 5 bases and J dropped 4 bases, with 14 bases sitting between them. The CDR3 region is CAWVTLLGTEAFF. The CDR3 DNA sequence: TGTGCCTGGGTGACCTTACTGGGCACTGAAGCTTTCTTT.

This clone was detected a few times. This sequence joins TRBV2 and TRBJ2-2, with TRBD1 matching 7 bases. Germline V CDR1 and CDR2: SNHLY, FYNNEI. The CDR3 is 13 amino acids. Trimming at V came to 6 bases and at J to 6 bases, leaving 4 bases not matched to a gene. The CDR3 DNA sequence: TGTGCCAGCAGCGAGACAGGGCCCGGGGAGCTGTTTTTT. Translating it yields CASSETGPGELFF.

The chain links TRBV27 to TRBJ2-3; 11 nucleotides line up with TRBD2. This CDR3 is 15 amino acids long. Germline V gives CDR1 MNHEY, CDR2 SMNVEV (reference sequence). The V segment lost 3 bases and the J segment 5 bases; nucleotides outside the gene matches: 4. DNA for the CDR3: TGTGCCAGCAGTTTTCTGCTAGCGGGAGGAGATACGCAGTATTTT. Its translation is CASSFLLAGGDTQYF.

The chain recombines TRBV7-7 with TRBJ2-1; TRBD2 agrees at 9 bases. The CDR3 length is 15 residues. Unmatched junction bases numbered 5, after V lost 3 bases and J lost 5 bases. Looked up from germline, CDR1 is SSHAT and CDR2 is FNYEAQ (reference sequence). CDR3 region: CASSLGLAHDNEQFF. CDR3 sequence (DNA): TGTGCCAGCAGCTTGGGACTAGCCCACGACAATGAGCAGTTCTTC.

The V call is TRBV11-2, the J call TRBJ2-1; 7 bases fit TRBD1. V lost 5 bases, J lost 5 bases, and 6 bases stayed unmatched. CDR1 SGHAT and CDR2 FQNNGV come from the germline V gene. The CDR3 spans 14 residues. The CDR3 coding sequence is TGTGCCAGCAGCACCTCAGACAGGGACAATGAGCAGTTCTTC. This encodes CASSTSDRDNEQFF. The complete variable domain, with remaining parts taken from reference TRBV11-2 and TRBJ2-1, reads EAGVAQSPRYKIIEKRQSVAFWCNPISGHATLYWYQQILGQGPKLLIQFQNNGVVDDSQLPKDRFSAERLKGVDSTLKIQPAKLEDSAVYLCASSTSDRDNEQFFGPGTRLTVL.

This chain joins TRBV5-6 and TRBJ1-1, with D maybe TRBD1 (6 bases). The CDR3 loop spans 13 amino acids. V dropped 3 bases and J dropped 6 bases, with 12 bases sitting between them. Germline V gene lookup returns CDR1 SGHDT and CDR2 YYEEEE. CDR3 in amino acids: CASSYEGGSEAFF. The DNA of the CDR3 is TGTGCCAGCAGCTACGAAGGGGGGTCTGAAGCTTTCTTT.

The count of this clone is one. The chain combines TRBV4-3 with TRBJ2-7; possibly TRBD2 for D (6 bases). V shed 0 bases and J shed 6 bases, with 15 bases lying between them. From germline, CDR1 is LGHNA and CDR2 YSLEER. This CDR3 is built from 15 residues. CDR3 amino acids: CASSQDRRGGAEQYF. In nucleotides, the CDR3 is TGCGCCAGCAGCCAAGATCGGAGGGGCGGGGCCGAGCAGTACTTC.